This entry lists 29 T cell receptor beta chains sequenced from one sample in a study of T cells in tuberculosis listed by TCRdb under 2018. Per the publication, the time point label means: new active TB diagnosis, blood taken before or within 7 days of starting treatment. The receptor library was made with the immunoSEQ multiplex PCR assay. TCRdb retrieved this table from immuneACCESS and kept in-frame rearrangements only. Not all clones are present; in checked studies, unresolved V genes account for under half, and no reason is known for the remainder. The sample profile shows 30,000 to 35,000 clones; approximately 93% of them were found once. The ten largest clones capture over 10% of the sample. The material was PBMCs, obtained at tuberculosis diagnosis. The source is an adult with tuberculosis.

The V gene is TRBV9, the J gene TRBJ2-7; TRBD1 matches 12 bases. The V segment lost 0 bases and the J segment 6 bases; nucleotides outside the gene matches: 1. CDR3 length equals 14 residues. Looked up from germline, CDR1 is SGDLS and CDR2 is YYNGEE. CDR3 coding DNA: TGTGCCAGCAGCGTAGGGGACAGGGGGCTCGAGCAGTACTTC. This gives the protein CASSVGDRGLEQYF. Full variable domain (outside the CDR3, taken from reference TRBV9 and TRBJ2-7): DSGVTQTPKHLITATGQRVTLRCSPRSGDLSVYWYQQSLDQGLQFLIQYYNGEERAKGNILERFSAQQFPDLHSELNLSSLELGDSALYFCASSVGDRGLEQYFGPGTRLTVT.

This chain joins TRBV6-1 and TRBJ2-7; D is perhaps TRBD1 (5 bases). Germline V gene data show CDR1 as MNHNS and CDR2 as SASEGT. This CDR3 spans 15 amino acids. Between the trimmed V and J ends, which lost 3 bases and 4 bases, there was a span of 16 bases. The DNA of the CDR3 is TGTGCCAGCAGTGAGGACCAGGGCGCGTCGTACGAGCAGTACTTC. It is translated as CASSEDQGASYEQYF.

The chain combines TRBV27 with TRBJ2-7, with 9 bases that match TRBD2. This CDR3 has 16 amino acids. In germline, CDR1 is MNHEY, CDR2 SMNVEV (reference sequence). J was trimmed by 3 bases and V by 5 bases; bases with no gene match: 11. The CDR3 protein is CASSLHGGSGSYEQYF. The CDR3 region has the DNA TGTGCCAGCAGTCTCCATGGGGGTAGCGGGAGCTACGAGCAGTACTTC.

The CDR3 coding sequence is TGTGCCAGCAGCCCCCGGGACTCTAGCTCCTACGAGCAGTACTTC. Its protein is CASSPRDSSSYEQYF. The rearrangement uses TRBV14 and TRBJ2-7, with D tentatively TRBD2 (6 bases). This CDR3 comprises 15 residues. Per germline, CDR1 SGHDN and CDR2 FVKESK. Trimming stripped 4 bases from V and 0 bases from J, with 13 bases between.

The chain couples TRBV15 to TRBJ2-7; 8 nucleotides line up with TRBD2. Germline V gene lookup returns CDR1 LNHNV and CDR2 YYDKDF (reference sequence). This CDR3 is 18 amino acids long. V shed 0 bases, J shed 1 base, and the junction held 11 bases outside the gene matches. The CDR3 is CATSRDRATGGGSYEQYF. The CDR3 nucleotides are TGTGCCACCAGCAGAGATCGGGCTACTGGCGGGGGGTCCTACGAGCAGTACTTC.

CDR3 residues: CASSYTGVDTQYF. In nucleotides, the CDR3 is TGCGCCAGCAGCTACACGGGTGTAGATACGCAGTATTTT. The rearrangement joins TRBV5-1 to TRBJ2-3; D ambiguous. This CDR3 has 13 residues. CDR1 and CDR2 (germline): SGHRS, YFSETQ. The ends were cut back, 3 bases at V and 5 bases at J, with 10 bases in the middle.

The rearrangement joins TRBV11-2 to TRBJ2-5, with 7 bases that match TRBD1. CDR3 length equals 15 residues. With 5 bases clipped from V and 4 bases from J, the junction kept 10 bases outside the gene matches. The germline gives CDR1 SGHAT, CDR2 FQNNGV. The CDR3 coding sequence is TGTGCCAGCAGCCTATCGGAGACAGGGCGAGAGACCCAGTACTTC. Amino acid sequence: CASSLSETGRETQYF.

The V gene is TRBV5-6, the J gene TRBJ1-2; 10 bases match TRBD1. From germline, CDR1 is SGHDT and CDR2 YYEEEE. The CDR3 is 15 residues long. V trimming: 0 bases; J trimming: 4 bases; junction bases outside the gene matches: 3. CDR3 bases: TGTGCCAGCAGCTTGGGTTGGACAGGGGGCTATGGCTACACCTTC. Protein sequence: CASSLGWTGGYGYTF.

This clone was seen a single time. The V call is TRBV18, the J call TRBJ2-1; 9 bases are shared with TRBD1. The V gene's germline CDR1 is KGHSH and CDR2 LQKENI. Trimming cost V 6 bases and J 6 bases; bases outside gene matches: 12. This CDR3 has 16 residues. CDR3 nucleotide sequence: TGTGCCAGCTCGCGTTTCCGGGACAGGGCTGGCAATGAGCAGTTCTTC. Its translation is CASSRFRDRAGNEQFF.

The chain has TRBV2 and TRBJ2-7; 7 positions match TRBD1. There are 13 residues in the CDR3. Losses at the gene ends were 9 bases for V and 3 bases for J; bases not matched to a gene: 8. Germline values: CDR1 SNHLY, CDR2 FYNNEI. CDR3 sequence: CASMGGDSYEQYF. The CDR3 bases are TGTGCCAGTATGGGTGGGGACAGCTACGAGCAGTACTTC.

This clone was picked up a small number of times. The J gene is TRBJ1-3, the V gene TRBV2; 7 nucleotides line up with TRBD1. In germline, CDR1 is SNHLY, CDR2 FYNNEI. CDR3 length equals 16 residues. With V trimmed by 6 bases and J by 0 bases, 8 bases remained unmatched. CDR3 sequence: CASSPTGVTSGNTIYF. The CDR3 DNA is TGTGCCAGCAGCCCAACAGGGGTCACCTCTGGAAACACCATATATTTT.

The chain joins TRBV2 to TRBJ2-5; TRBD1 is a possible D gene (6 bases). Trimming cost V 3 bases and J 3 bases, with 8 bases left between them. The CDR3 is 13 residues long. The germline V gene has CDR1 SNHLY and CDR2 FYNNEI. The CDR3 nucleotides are TGTGCCAGCAGTGACAGGGGAGAAGAGACCCAGTACTTC. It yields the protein CASSDRGEETQYF.

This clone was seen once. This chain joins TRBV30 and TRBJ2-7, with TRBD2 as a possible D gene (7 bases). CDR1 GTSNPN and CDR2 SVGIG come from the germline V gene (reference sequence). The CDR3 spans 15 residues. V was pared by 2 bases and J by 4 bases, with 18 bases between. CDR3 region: CAWSYGGPSVYEQYF. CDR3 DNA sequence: TGTGCCTGGAGTTACGGGGGGCCGTCCGTGTACGAGCAGTACTTC. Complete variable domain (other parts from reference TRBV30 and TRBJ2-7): SQTIHQWPATLVQPVGSPLSLECTVEGTSNPNLYWYRQAAGRGLQLLFYSVGIGQISSEVPQNLSASRPQDRQFILSSKKLLLSDSGFYLCAWSYGGPSVYEQYFGPGTRLTVT.

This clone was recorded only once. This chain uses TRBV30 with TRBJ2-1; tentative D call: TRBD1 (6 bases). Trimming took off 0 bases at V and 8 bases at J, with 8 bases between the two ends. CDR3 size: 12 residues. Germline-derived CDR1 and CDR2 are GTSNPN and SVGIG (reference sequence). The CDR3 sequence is CAWSVSGDEQFF. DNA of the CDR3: TGTGCCTGGAGTGTTTCAGGGGATGAGCAGTTCTTC.

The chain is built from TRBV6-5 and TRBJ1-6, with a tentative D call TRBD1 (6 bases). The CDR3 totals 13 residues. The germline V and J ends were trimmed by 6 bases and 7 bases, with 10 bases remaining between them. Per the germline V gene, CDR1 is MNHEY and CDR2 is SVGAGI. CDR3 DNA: TGTGCCAGCAGACAGGGAGTAAATTCACCCCTCCACTTT. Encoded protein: CASRQGVNSPLHF.

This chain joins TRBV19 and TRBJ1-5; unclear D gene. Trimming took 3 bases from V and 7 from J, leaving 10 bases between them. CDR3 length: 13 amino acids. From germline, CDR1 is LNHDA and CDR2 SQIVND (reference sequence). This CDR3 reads CASSMIGLQPQHF. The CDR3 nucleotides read TGTGCCAGTAGTATGATCGGGTTGCAGCCCCAGCATTTT.

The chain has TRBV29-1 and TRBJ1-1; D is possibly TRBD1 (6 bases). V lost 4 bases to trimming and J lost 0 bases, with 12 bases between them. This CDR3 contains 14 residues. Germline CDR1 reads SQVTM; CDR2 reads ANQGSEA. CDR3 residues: CSVARTVMNTEAFF. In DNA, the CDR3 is TGCAGCGTTGCTAGGACAGTAATGAACACTGAAGCTTTCTTT.

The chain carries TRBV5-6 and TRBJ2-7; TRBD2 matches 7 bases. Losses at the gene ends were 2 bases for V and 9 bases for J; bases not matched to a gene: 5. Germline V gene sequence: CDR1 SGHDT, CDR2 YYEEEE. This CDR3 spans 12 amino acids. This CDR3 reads CASSFGTTTQYF. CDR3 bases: TGTGCCAGCAGCTTCGGGACTACGACGCAGTACTTC.

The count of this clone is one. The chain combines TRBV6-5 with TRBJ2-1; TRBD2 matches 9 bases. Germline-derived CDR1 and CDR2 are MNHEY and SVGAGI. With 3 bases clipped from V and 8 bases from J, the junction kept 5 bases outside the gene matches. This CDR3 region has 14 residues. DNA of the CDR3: TGTGCCAGCAGTTATAGCGGGAGCGGGGATGAGCAGTTCTTC. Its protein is CASSYSGSGDEQFF.

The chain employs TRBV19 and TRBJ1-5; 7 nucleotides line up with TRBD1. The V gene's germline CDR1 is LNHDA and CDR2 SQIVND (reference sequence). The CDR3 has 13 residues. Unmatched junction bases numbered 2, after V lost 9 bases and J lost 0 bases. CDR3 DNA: TGTGCCAGCGGACAGGATAGCAATCAGCCCCAGCATTTT. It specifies CASGQDSNQPQHF. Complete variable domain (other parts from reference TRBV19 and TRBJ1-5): DGGITQSPKYLFRKEGQNVTLSCEQNLNHDAMYWYRQDPGQGLRLIYYSQIVNDFQKGDIAEGYSVSREKKESFPLTVTSAQKNPTAFYLCASGQDSNQPQHFGDGTRLSIL.

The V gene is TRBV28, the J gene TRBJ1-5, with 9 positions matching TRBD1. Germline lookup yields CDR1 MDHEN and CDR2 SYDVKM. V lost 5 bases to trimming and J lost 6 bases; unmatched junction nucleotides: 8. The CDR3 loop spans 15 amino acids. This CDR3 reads CASSGSGTGPQPQHF. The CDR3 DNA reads TGTGCCAGCAGTGGATCCGGGACAGGGCCTCAGCCCCAGCATTTT.

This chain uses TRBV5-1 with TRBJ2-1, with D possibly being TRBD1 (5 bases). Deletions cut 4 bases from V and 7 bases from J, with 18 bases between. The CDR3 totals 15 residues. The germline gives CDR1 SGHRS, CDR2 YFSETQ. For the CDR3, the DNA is TGCGCCAGCAGCCCACAGTCAGGGAATTTAAATGAGCAGTTCTTC. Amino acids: CASSPQSGNLNEQFF. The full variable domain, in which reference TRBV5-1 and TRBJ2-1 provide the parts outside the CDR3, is KAGVTQTPRYLIKTRGQQVTLSCSPISGHRSVSWYQQTPGQGLQFLFEYFSETQRNKGNFPGRFSGRQFSNSRSEMNVSTLELGDSALYLCASSPQSGNLNEQFFGPGTRLTVL.

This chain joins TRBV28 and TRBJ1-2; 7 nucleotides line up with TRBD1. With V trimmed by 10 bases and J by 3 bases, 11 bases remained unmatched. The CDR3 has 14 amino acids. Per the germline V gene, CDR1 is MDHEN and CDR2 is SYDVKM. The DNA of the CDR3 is TGTGCCACCCGGTCAGACAGGGCCCACTATGGCTACACCTTC. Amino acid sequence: CATRSDRAHYGYTF.

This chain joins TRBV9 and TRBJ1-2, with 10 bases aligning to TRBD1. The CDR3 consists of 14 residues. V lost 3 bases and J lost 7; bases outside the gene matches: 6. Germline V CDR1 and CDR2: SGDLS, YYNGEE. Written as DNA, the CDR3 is TGTGCCAGCAGCGGGAGGACAGGGGGTGGTGGCTACACCTTC. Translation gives CASSGRTGGGGYTF.

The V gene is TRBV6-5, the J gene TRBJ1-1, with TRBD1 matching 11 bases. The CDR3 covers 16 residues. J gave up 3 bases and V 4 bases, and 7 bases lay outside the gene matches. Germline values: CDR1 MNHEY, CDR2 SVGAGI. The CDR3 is CASSWGQGEVYTEAFF. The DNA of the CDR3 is TGTGCCAGCAGTTGGGGACAGGGGGAGGTGTACACTGAAGCTTTCTTT.

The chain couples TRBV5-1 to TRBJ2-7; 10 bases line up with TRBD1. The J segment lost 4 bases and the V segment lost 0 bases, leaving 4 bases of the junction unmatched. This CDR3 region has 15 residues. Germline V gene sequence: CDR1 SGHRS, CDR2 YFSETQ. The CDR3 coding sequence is TGCGCCAGCAGCTTGGGAGGGACAGGGGTGTACGAGCAGTACTTC. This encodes CASSLGGTGVYEQYF.

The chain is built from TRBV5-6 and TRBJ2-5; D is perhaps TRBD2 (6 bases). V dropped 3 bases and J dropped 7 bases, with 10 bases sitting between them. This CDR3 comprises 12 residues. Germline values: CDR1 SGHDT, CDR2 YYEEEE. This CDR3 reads CASSSREWTQYF. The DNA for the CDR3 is TGTGCCAGCAGCTCCCGGGAGTGGACCCAGTACTTC.

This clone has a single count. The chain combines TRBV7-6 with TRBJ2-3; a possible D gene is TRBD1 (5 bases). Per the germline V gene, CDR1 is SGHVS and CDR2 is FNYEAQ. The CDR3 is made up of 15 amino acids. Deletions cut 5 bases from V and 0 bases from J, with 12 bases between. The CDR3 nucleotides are TGTGCCAGCAGCACCCTTGGGGCAAGCACAGATACGCAGTATTTT. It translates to CASSTLGASTDTQYF.

CDR3 nucleotides: TGTGCCACCAGCAGAGATCCTGGTAGCTCCTACAATGAGCAGTTCTTC. It translates to CATSRDPGSSYNEQFF. The chain combines TRBV15 with TRBJ2-1; D is undetermined. Deletions cut 0 bases from V and 0 bases from J, with 9 bases between. This CDR3 is built from 16 residues. Germline V CDR1 and CDR2: LNHNV, YYDKDF (reference sequence).